This passage covers 8 T cell receptor beta chains from one sample sequenced in a study of PD-1 blockade in classical Hodgkin lymphoma. Sample time point: cycle 4 day 1 (C4D1), after 6 weeks of nivolumab. All patients relapsed after autologous stem cell transplantation, and brentuximab vedotin exposure varied. Using immunoSEQ multiplex PCR, the repertoire was profiled, and TCRdb retains in-frame clones only, with some absent. The table has about 94,000 clones, 85% to 95% seen once. Material: peripheral blood mononuclear cells (PBMCs), obtained before the fourth cycle of nivolumab. These receptors all come from a human donor with classical Hodgkin lymphoma.

This rearrangement joins TRBV7-2 to TRBJ2-7; D not resolved. The CDR3 runs 13 residues. Germline loops: CDR1 SGHTA, CDR2 FQGNSA. V was clipped by 1 base and J by 3 bases, with 7 bases between them. CDR3: CASSLGYLYEQYF. CDR3 DNA: TGTGCCAGCAGCTTAGGCTACCTCTACGAGCAGTACTTC. Variable domain in full (rest from reference TRBV7-2 and TRBJ2-7): GAGVSQSPSNKVTEKGKDVELRCDPISGHTALYWYRQSLGQGLEFLIYFQGNSAPDKSGLPSDRFSAERTGGSVSTLTIQRTQQEDSAVYLCASSLGYLYEQYFGPGTRLTVT.

The chain combines TRBV18 with TRBJ1-4, with D perhaps matching TRBD1 (5 bases). V was pared by 1 base and J by 4 bases, with 10 bases between. The CDR3 runs to 15 residues. Germline V lookup: CDR1 KGHSH, CDR2 LQKENI. The chain's CDR3 is CASSPLGAHNEKLFF. DNA of the CDR3: TGTGCCAGCTCACCACTTGGGGCCCATAATGAAAAACTGTTTTTT.

The chain has TRBV29-1 and TRBJ1-1; 11 bases are shared with TRBD1. V dropped 4 bases and J dropped 4; count of bases not matched to a gene: 8. CDR1 and CDR2 from the germline V gene are SQVTM and ANQGSEA. This CDR3 comprises 15 residues. The CDR3 is CSVVLGTGGITEAFF. The CDR3 DNA sequence: TGCAGCGTTGTCCTCGGGACAGGGGGTATCACTGAAGCTTTCTTT.

The J gene is TRBJ2-1, the V gene TRBV7-3; 8 nucleotides line up with TRBD2. This CDR3 is built from 15 residues. In germline, CDR1 is SGHTA, CDR2 FQGTGA. V lost 5 bases, J lost 5 bases, and 8 bases stayed unmatched. The CDR3 reads CASSPIAGFNNEQFF. CDR3 nucleotides: TGTGCCAGCAGCCCAATAGCGGGATTCAACAATGAGCAGTTCTTC.

The V call is TRBV5-1, the J call TRBJ2-7; possibly TRBD1 for D (6 bases). CDR1 and CDR2 from the germline V gene are SGHRS and YFSETQ. The length of the CDR3 is 15 residues. V was cut by 0 bases and J by 3 bases, with 13 bases left in between. The CDR3 loop reads CASSLAMDRIYEQYF. The CDR3 nucleotides read TGCGCCAGCAGCTTGGCCATGGACAGAATCTACGAGCAGTACTTC.

This chain uses TRBV7-8 with TRBJ1-1, with 10 bases aligning to TRBD1. The germline V gene encodes CDR1 SGHVS and CDR2 FQNEAQ. With 1 base clipped from V and 10 bases from J, the junction kept 3 bases outside the gene matches. The length of the CDR3 is 13 residues. The CDR3 reads CASSLGDRGRAFF. For the CDR3, the DNA is TGTGCCAGCAGCTTAGGGGACAGGGGCAGAGCTTTCTTT.

This chain links TRBV28 with TRBJ1-2; TRBD1 matches 9 bases. This CDR3 spans 16 amino acids. The junction had 13 bases not matched to a gene; V was cut back by 5 bases and J by 6 bases. Germline CDR1 and CDR2: MDHEN and SYDVKM. This chain's CDR3 is CASSPRRDREKDGYTF. The CDR3 DNA sequence: TGTGCCAGCAGTCCTCGGCGGGACAGGGAGAAGGATGGCTACACCTTC.

This clone showed up just once. Additional DNA sequences in this sample encode the identical CDR3. This chain uses TRBV6-1 with TRBJ1-5; D unresolved. V was shortened by 6 bases and J by 5 bases, with 17 bases between the two germline ends. There are 15 residues in the CDR3. Germline V gene sequence: CDR1 MNHNS, CDR2 SASEGT. DNA of the CDR3: TGTGCCAGCAGCGGCCTTGTGGGTTCGCATCAGCCCCAGCATTTT. It yields the protein CASSGLVGSHQPQHF.